The clone carrying this T cell receptor (beta chain) has more than one count but fewer than ten. Its specificity is not known. This sample was taken from a study of T cell repertoires in cytomegalovirus infection. Looking at the study overall: Based on public TCR beta signatures, there were indications of CMV infection and of a matching HLA type.

Each CDR3 protein gets one entry after TCRdb re-called the reads with MiXCR. In the table there are 250,000 or so distinct CDR3 sequences, approximately 13% of which are singletons. Germline V gene lookup returns CDR1 DFQATT and CDR2 SNEGSKA (reference sequence). CDR3 size: 11 residues. The V and J ends lost 8 bases and 9 bases, in that order; junction bases with no gene match: 6. General study points: Of the TCR beta families, the public ones yielded a cumulative frequency that identified carriers of CMV plus the relevant HLA. There were HLA-C-restricted CMV-specific TCR beta clonotypes dominating the ex vivo response.

The sequence derives from a human donor in good health (CMV status not recorded). Some clones in this sample may be carry-over from other donors' samples. The sample consisted of PBMCs. V usage is TRBV20-1 and J usage is TRBJ2-1; 8 nucleotides match TRBD2. The CDR3 bases are TGCAGTTGTGACGGGAGGGGTGAGCAGTTCTTC. It yields the protein CSCDGRGEQFF.